This TCR beta chain emerged from a study of breast tumors, draining lymph nodes, adjacent tissues. In germline, CDR1 is MGHDK, CDR2 SYGVNS. There are 14 residues in the CDR3. Trimming removed 4 bases from V and 9 bases from J, with 16 bases in between. Study observations and caveats: Tumor and nontumor repertoires were significantly more similar in luminal-like than in basal-like breast cancer.

In its sample, this clonotype was seen many times. Its matching antigen is unknown. From the multiplex PCR reads, TCRdb called clonotypes with MiXCR, one entry per CDR3 protein. The sample lists about 20,000 distinct CDR3 sequences, more than 25% occurring once. Source material: breast tumor tissue. The chain employs TRBV25-1 and TRBJ2-1; possibly TRBD2 for D (6 bases). The sequence was obtained from a female donor with breast cancer. Some clones in this sample may be carry-over from other donors' samples. The CDR3 loop is CASSGTSRVGEQFF. In DNA, the CDR3 is TGTGCCAGCAGTGGCACTAGCAGGGTAGGTGAGCAGTTCTTC.